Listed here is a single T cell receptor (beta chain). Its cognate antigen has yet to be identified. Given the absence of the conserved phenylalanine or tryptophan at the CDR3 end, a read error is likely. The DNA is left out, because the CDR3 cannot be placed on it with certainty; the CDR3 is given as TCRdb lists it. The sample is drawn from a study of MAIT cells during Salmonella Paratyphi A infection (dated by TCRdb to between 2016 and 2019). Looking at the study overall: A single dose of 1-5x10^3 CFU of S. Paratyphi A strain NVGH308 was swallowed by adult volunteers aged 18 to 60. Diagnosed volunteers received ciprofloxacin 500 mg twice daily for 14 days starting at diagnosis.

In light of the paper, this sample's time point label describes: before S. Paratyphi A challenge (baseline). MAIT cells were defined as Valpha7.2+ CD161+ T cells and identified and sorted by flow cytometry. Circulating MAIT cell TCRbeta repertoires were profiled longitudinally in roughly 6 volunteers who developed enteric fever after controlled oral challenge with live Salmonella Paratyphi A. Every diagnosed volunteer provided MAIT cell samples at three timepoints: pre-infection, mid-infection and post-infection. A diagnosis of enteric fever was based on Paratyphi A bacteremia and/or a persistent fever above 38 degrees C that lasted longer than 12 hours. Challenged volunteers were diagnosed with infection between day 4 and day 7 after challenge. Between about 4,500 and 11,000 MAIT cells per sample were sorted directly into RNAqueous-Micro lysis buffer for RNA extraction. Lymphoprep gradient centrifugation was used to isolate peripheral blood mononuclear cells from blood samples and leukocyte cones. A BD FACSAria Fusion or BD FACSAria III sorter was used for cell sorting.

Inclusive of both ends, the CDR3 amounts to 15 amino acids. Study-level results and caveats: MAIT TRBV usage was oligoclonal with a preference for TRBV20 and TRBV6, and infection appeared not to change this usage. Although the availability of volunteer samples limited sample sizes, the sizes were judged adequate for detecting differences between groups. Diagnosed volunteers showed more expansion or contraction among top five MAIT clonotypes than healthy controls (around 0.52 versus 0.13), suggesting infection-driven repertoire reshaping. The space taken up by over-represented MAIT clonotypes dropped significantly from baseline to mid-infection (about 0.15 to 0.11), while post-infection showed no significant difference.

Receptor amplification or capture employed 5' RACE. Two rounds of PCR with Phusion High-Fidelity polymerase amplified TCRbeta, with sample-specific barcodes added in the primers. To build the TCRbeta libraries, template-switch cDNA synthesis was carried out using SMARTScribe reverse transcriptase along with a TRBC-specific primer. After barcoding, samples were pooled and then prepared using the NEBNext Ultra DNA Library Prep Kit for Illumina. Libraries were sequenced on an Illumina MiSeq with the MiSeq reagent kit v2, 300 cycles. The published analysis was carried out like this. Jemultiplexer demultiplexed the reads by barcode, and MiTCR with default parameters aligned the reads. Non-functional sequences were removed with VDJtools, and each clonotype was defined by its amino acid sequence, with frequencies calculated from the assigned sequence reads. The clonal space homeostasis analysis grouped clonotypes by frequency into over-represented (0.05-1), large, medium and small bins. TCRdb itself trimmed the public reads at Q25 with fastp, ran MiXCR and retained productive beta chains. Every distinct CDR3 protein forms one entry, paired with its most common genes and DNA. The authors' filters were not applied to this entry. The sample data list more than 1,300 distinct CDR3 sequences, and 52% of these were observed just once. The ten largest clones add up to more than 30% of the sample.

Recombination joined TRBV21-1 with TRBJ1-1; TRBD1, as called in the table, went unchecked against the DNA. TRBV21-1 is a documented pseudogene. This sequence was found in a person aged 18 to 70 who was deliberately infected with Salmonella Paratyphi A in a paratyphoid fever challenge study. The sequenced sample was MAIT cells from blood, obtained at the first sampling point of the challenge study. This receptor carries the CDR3 CASSKEQGMNTEALG.